The rows below give T cell receptor beta chains drawn from one sample of a study of identifying expanded T cells in peripheral blood. This table comes from immunoSEQ multiplex PCR, and its TCRdb copy is limited to in-frame clones, with some not included. The sample gives around 75,000 clones, roughly 90% of which show up once; over 2.5% is in the top ten. Sequenced: blood. These TCRs come from a person aged 18 to 69 in good health. The CDR3 runs from the conserved cysteine through the conserved F or W. The order of the fields is D gene, J gene, V gene, CDR3 length, clone size, CDR3 DNA, CDR3 protein. The D gene is left open where the match is weak. The size field is filled for only some rows; it gives once, few, many or a size class.

NA,TRBJ1-1,TRBV9,13,NA,TGTGCCAGCAGAACACAAGAGAACACTGAAGCTTTCTTT,CASRTQENTEAFF
TRBD1,TRBJ2-3,TRBV4-2,17,NA,TGTGCCAGCAGCCAAGATGGGGACAGACGGTTCACAGATACGCAGTATTTT,CASSQDGDRRFTDTQYF
NA,TRBJ2-7,TRBV7-8,11,NA,TGTGCCAGCAGCGCCGGTGGCGAGCAGTACTTC,CASSAGGEQYF
NA,TRBJ2-4,TRBV6-6,16,NA,TGTGCCACCGCAGAGCCTACCGCCGAAGCCAAAAACATTCAGTACTTC,CATAEPTAEAKNIQYF
TRBD1,TRBJ2-7,TRBV7-2,16,NA,TGTGCCAGCAGCTTGACAGGGGGACTTGGGGCCTACGAGCAGTACTTC,CASSLTGGLGAYEQYF
TRBD2,TRBJ2-1,TRBV5-1,14,NA,TGCGCCAGCAGCTTGGCTAGCGGGAGAGATGAGCAGTTCTTC,CASSLASGRDEQFF
TRBD1,TRBJ2-3,TRBV27,15,NA,TGTGCCAGCAGTGCATACACAGGGGTCACAGATACGCAGTATTTT,CASSAYTGVTDTQYF
NA,TRBJ2-7,TRBV7-2,11,once,TGTGCCAGCACCCGCTCGGACGAGCAGTACTTC,CASTRSDEQYF
TRBD1,TRBJ1-6,TRBV30,13,NA,TGTGCCTTGGGACAGGGAGATAATTCACCCCTCCACTTT,CALGQGDNSPLHF
NA,TRBJ1-5,TRBV27,14,NA,TGTGCCAGCAGTTTGGTACAGAGCAATCAGCCCCAGCATTTT,CASSLVQSNQPQHF
NA,TRBJ1-1,TRBV2,15,NA,TGTGCCAGCATGGTCCTATCGTTCATGAACACTGAAGCTTTCTTT,CASMVLSFMNTEAFF
NA,TRBJ2-7,TRBV4-2,18,NA,TGTGCCAGCAGCCAAGATATGTCGGTAGCGGAGAGCTCCTACGAGCAGTACTTC,CASSQDMSVAESSYEQYF
NA,TRBJ1-3,TRBV6-1,12,NA,TGTGCCAGCAGTGAAGATAGGGTAGCCATATATTTT,CASSEDRVAIYF
TRBD2,TRBJ2-5,TRBV25-1,16,NA,TGTGCCAGCAGTGGGACTAGCGGGAGGGTAAGGGAGACCCAGTACTTC,CASSGTSGRVRETQYF
NA,TRBJ2-7,TRBV20-1,11,NA,TGCAGTGCTACGATGGCGTACGAGCAGTACTTC,CSATMAYEQYF
NA,TRBJ2-5,TRBV11-2,13,NA,TGTGCCAGCAGCTTAGAACAGCTGGAGACCCAGTACTTC,CASSLEQLETQYF
NA,TRBJ2-5,TRBV5-1,12,NA,TGCGCCAGCCACTACGGGGGAGAGACCCAGTACTTC,CASHYGGETQYF
TRBD1,TRBJ2-7,TRBV2,11,NA,TGTGCCAGCAGCATACAGGGGCACCAGTACTTC,CASSIQGHQYF
NA,TRBJ2-2,TRBV29-1,13,NA,TGCAGCGTTGAAGATCGAAGCACCGGGGAGCTGTTTTTT,CSVEDRSTGELFF
NA,TRBJ1-1,TRBV30,12,NA,TGTGCCGGAAGGGGGATCCGCACTGAAGCTTTCTTT,CAGRGIRTEAFF
NA,TRBJ2-2,TRBV27,15,NA,TGTGCCAGCAGTCCTTGGACAGTGAACACCGGGGAGCTGTTTTTT,CASSPWTVNTGELFF
NA,TRBJ1-6,TRBV7-2,14,few,TGTGCCAGCACCCTCCGGTGGGAGGCCTCACCCCTCCACTTT,CASTLRWEASPLHF
NA,TRBJ1-1,TRBV29-1,14,NA,TGCAGCGTTCATGAGACAGGATCGAACACTGAAGCTTTCTTT,CSVHETGSNTEAFF
NA,TRBJ2-1,TRBV5-8,14,NA,TGTGCCAGCAGCTTATACGGGGCGGGGAATGAGCAGTTCTTC,CASSLYGAGNEQFF
NA,TRBJ2-3,TRBV7-2,14,NA,TGTGCCAGTACACTGACGCTTAGCACAGATACGCAGTATTTT,CASTLTLSTDTQYF
TRBD1,TRBJ1-4,TRBV29-1,14,NA,TGCAGCGTAAAACAGGGGGCGGCTAATGAAAAACTGTTTTTT,CSVKQGAANEKLFF
NA,TRBJ1-3,TRBV14,16,NA,TGTGCCAGCAGCCAAGAACGACTTTATTCTGGAAACACCATATATTTT,CASSQERLYSGNTIYF
NA,TRBJ2-2,TRBV29-1,14,NA,TGCAGCGTTGGGACGGACTTGAACACCGGGGAGCTGTTTTTT,CSVGTDLNTGELFF
TRBD2,TRBJ2-1,TRBV27,17,NA,TGTGCCAGCAGTTTTATGCTAGCGGGAGCTATACACAATGAGCAGTTCTTC,CASSFMLAGAIHNEQFF
TRBD1,TRBJ1-4,TRBV11-2,18,NA,TGTGCCAGCAGCTTACTTGGACAGGGGGCTGCAACTAATGAAAAACTGTTTTTT,CASSLLGQGAATNEKLFF
NA,TRBJ2-3,TRBV5-1,15,NA,TGCGCCAGCGACCCGGGGGATAGCGAGATTACAACGCAGTATTTT,CASDPGDSEITTQYF
TRBD1,TRBJ2-5,TRBV28,15,NA,TGTGCCAGCAGTATACTCCAGGGGGCGCGAGAGACCCAGTACTTC,CASSILQGARETQYF
NA,TRBJ2-2,TRBV7-8,17,NA,TGTGCCAGCAGCTTAGAGGTGTGGTCCGCGAACACCGGGGAGCTGTTTTTT,CASSLEVWSANTGELFF
NA,TRBJ1-1,TRBV5-1,13,once,TGCGCCAGCAGCTTGCGGCCCAACACTGAAGCTTTCTTT,CASSLRPNTEAFF
NA,TRBJ2-7,TRBV28,17,NA,TGTGCCAGCAGTCCTCCGACCCGGAGGGGTCTCCCCTACGAGCAGTACTTC,CASSPPTRRGLPYEQYF
NA,TRBJ1-1,TRBV28,12,NA,TGTACCAGCAAAGTGGGGAACACTGAAGCTTTCTTT,CTSKVGNTEAFF
TRBD2,TRBJ2-5,TRBV9,14,NA,TGTGCCAGCAGCGTAGGGGCTAGCGGAGAGACCCAGTACTTC,CASSVGASGETQYF
NA,TRBJ1-1,TRBV7-2,13,NA,TGTGCCAGCAGCCCTGATTCGGGCACTGAAGCTTTCTTT,CASSPDSGTEAFF
NA,TRBJ1-1,TRBV28,14,NA,TGTGCCAGCAGTTTAGGAGGTACCCCACCTGAAGCTTTCTTT,CASSLGGTPPEAFF
TRBD1,TRBJ2-1,TRBV19,13,NA,TGTGCCAGTAAACAGGGGGACGGCAATGAGCAGTTCTTC,CASKQGDGNEQFF
NA,TRBJ1-5,TRBV23-1,11,NA,TGCGCCATAGGGGTGGGCCAGCCCCAGCATTTT,CAIGVGQPQHF
NA,TRBJ1-2,TRBV5-6,12,NA,TGTGCCAGCAGCTTGTCTACAGGTGGCTACACCTTC,CASSLSTGGYTF
TRBD1,TRBJ1-1,TRBV10-3,15,NA,TGTGCCATCAGTGCTCCGGGACAGCTGAACACTGAAGCTTTCTTT,CAISAPGQLNTEAFF
NA,TRBJ1-4,TRBV10-3,14,NA,TGTGCCATCAGGGGCTCGGGGGACGGGGAAAAACTGTTTTTT,CAIRGSGDGEKLFF
NA,TRBJ2-5,TRBV7-8,17,NA,TGTGCCAGCAGCCCCTTCGACAATGGGGACTACCAAGAGACCCAGTACTTC,CASSPFDNGDYQETQYF
NA,TRBJ1-1,TRBV9,17,NA,TGTGCCAGCAGCCCGGGGTCAGGGTGGGGGCAGAACACTGAAGCTTTCTTT,CASSPGSGWGQNTEAFF
TRBD2,TRBJ2-1,TRBV7-2,16,NA,TGTGCCAGCAGCTTTGCTAGCGGGGGGCACTACAATGAGCAGTTCTTC,CASSFASGGHYNEQFF
NA,TRBJ1-1,TRBV6-1,16,NA,TGTGCCAGCAGTGAAGGTAGAGGGGCTGTGAACACTGAAGCTTTCTTT,CASSEGRGAVNTEAFF
NA,TRBJ2-2,TRBV6-5,16,few,TGTGCCAGCAGTTACGATCCGGGACTCGACACCGGGGAGCTGTTTTTT,CASSYDPGLDTGELFF
NA,TRBJ1-5,TRBV6-6,16,NA,TGTGCCAGCAGTTACGGGAGGGGAGGTAGCAATCAGCCCCAGCATTTT,CASSYGRGGSNQPQHF
TRBD1,TRBJ1-1,TRBV18,13,once,TGTGCCAGCAAGGGACAGCAAAACACTGAAGCTTTCTTT,CASKGQQNTEAFF
TRBD1,TRBJ2-3,TRBV29-1,12,NA,TGCAGCGGGACAGGGGGCACAGATACGCAGTATTTT,CSGTGGTDTQYF
NA,TRBJ2-7,TRBV11-2,14,NA,TGTGCCAGCGCCACGGCAGGAGACCTTTACGAGCAGTACTTC,CASATAGDLYEQYF
NA,TRBJ1-1,TRBV4-3,14,once,TGCGCCAGCAGCCGGCTTGGAGAAGGAGCTGAAGCTTTCTTT,CASSRLGEGAEAFF
TRBD2,TRBJ2-3,TRBV5-1,16,NA,TGCGCCAGCAGCTTGGGGCGCCTAGCGGGAGGCGGTACGCAGTATTTT,CASSLGRLAGGGTQYF